This T cell receptor (beta chain) was sequenced during a study of blood T cell repertoires in COVID-19. About the study: COVID-19 samples from acute and convalescent phases originated in the United States, Italy and Spain.

The method was immunoSEQ multiplex PCR; TCRdb's version includes in-frame clones alone and lacks a portion of them. The sample shows roughly 290,000 clones, around 88% of them seen only once. V was clipped by 5 bases and J by 5 bases, with 3 bases between them. Looked up from germline, CDR1 is SGHVS and CDR2 is FQNEAQ. This CDR3 is built from 11 residues. The sequencing sample was made of PBMCs or T cells enriched from blood (not recorded which). The TCR originated in a woman between 40 and 50 years old who had recovered from COVID-19. V is TRBV7-8 and J is TRBJ2-2; D gene unclear. CDR3: CASSLTGELFF. As DNA, the CDR3 is TGTGCCAGCAGCCTAACCGGGGAGCTGTTTTTT.